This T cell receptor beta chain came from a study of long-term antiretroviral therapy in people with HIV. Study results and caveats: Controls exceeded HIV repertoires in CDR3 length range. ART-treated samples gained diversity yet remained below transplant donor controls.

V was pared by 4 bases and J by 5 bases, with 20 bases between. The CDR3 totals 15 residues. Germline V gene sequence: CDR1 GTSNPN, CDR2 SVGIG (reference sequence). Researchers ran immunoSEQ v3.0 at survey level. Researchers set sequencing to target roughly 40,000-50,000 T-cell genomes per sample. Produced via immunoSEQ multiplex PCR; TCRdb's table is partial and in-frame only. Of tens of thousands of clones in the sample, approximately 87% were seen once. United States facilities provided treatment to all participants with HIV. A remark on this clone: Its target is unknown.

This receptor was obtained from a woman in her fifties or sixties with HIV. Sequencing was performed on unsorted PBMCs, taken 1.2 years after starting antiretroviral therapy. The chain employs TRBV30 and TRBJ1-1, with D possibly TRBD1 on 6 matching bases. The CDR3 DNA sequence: TGTGCCTGGAAGGGTCCCTTCATAGGGGGAACTGAAGCTTTCTTT. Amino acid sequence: CAWKGPFIGGTEAFF.